The 29 T cell receptor beta chains below were found in one sample sequenced in a study of blood T cell repertoires in COVID-19. Assay: immunoSEQ multiplex PCR; the TCRdb copy retains only in-frame clones and omits some. Of some 95,000 clones in the sample, about 90% were seen once. Sequencing used peripheral blood. These receptor sequences come from an older man with acute or convalescent COVID-19.

The rearrangement links TRBV12-1 to TRBJ2-5; the table's D call, TRBD2, was not checked against the DNA. TRBV12-1 is listed as a pseudogene. The CDR3 runs 17 residues. CDR3 residues: CASSQQRGPYYQETQYF. As DNA, the CDR3 is TGTGCCAGCAGCCAACAGCGGGGGCCATATTACCAAGAGACCCAGTACTTC.

The rearrangement uses TRBV6-6 and TRBJ1-2; weak D call: TRBD1 (6 bases). Trimming left V 5 bases short and J 8 bases short, with 18 bases between. The CDR3 has 14 residues. From germline, CDR1 is MNHNY and CDR2 SVGAGI (reference sequence). In nucleotides, the CDR3 is TGTGCCAGCAGTCCCATACAGGGATCAGGGGGCTACACCTTC. Translation: CASSPIQGSGGYTF.

The V gene is TRBV28, the J gene TRBJ1-6; D gene unclear. Germline V gene sequence: CDR1 MDHEN, CDR2 SYDVKM. Trimming removed 4 bases from V and 8 bases from J, with 30 bases in between. The CDR3 runs 20 residues. The CDR3 loop reads CASSSPQTREVFTWYSPLHF. The CDR3 nucleotides read TGTGCCAGCAGTTCCCCCCAGACACGGGAGGTATTCACTTGGTATTCACCCCTCCACTTT.

Only a few counts were recorded for this clone. The chain uses TRBV5-1 and TRBJ1-6; 7 nucleotides align to TRBD1. This CDR3 is 16 amino acids long. Germline CDR1 is SGHRS and CDR2 is YFSETQ. The trim removed 1 base at V and 3 bases at J, leaving 4 bases unmatched. CDR3 in DNA: TGCGCCAGCAGCTTGACAGGGGATCTCTATAATTCACCCCTCCACTTT. Amino acids: CASSLTGDLYNSPLHF.

The V and J genes are TRBV19 and TRBJ2-7; D not resolved. Germline-derived CDR1 and CDR2 are LNHDA and SQIVND (reference sequence). CDR3 length: 13 residues. Trimming left V 5 bases short and J 0 bases short, with 8 bases between. The CDR3 bases are TGTGCCAGTAGTGGGCAGCACTCCTACGAGCAGTACTTC. It specifies CASSGQHSYEQYF.

The chain employs TRBV5-1 and TRBJ2-2; the match to TRBD2 covers 7 bases. V lost 4 bases and J lost 2; bases outside the gene matches: 5. This CDR3 spans 15 amino acids. CDR1 SGHRS and CDR2 YFSETQ come from the germline V gene. CDR3 amino acids: CASSPGLGNTGELFF. CDR3 DNA: TGCGCCAGCAGCCCAGGACTAGGTAACACCGGGGAGCTGTTTTTT.

This clone was recorded once. The rearrangement links TRBV7-9 to TRBJ2-7; 13 nucleotides line up with TRBD2. This CDR3 spans 15 amino acids. The germline V gene has CDR1 SEHNR and CDR2 FQNEAQ (reference sequence). Trimming cost V 5 bases and J 4 bases; bases outside gene matches: 5. CDR3 amino acids: CASSGSGLAGYEQYF. As DNA, the CDR3 is TGTGCCAGCAGCGGATCGGGACTAGCGGGGTACGAGCAGTACTTC.

J is TRBJ1-2 and V is TRBV6-5; tentatively, D is TRBD1 (6 bases). V gave up 5 bases and J gave up 8 bases, with 18 bases separating them. Germline-derived CDR1 and CDR2 are MNHEY and SVGAGI. This CDR3 has 14 residues. The CDR3 DNA is TGTGCCAGCAGTACAGGGCCTGTCTGGGAGGGCTACACCTTC. This sequence encodes CASSTGPVWEGYTF.

V usage is TRBV30 and J usage is TRBJ1-4, with a tentative D call TRBD1 (5 bases). The CDR3 consists of 15 residues. CDR1 and CDR2 (germline): GTSNPN, SVGIG (reference sequence). Between the trimmed V and J ends, which lost 0 bases and 8 bases, there was a span of 16 bases. CDR3 amino acids: CAWSVQGAKGEKLFF. The CDR3 DNA sequence: TGTGCCTGGAGTGTACAAGGAGCCAAGGGGGAAAAACTGTTTTTT.

The gene calls are TRBV6-4 and TRBJ2-1; 14 nucleotides agree with TRBD2. Germline V gives CDR1 MRHNA, CDR2 SNTAGT. The CDR3 has 19 residues. Trimming removed 6 bases from V and 0 bases from J; junction bases left unmatched: 10. The CDR3 DNA reads as TGTGCCAGCAGCCTGACTAGCGGGGGGGCTCAAACCTCCTACAATGAGCAGTTCTTC. Translated: CASSLTSGGAQTSYNEQFF.

The chain couples TRBV11-2 to TRBJ1-5; D gene ambiguous. Germline V lookup: CDR1 SGHAT, CDR2 FQNNGV. The length of the CDR3 is 15 residues. V lost 2 bases and J lost 1, with 9 bases in between. The DNA for the CDR3 is TGTGCCAGCAGCTTACAGGCTGGAAGCAATCAGCCCCAGCATTTT. Translated, it gives CASSLQAGSNQPQHF.

V gene TRBV2 combines with J gene TRBJ1-3; TRBD1 matches 10 bases. This CDR3 contains 14 residues. Germline values: CDR1 SNHLY, CDR2 FYNNEI. Unmatched junction bases numbered 5, after V lost 8 bases and J lost 4 bases. CDR3 bases: TGTGCCAGCGGGAGGGACAGGGGAGGAAACACCATATATTTT. Protein sequence: CASGRDRGGNTIYF.

The V call is TRBV29-1, the J call TRBJ1-2, with 8 bases identical to TRBD1. The V and J ends lost 1 base and 1 base, in that order; junction bases with no gene match: 8. Germline CDR1 SQVTM, CDR2 ANQGSEA. CDR3 size: 16 residues. CDR3 protein: CSVEVEDRADNYGYTF. In DNA form, the CDR3 reads TGCAGCGTTGAAGTGGAGGACAGGGCCGATAACTATGGCTACACCTTC. The full variable domain, with the rest looked up from reference TRBV29-1 and TRBJ1-2, is SAVISQKPSRDICQRGTSLTIQCQVDSQVTMMFWYRQQPGQSLTLIATANQGSEATYESGFVIDKFPISRPNLTFSTLTVSNMSPEDSSIYLCSVEVEDRADNYGYTFGSGTRLTVV.

The chain links TRBV7-8 to TRBJ1-2; D possibly corresponds to TRBD1 (6 bases). In germline, CDR1 is SGHVS, CDR2 FQNEAQ. V was cut by 5 bases and J by 2 bases, with 15 bases left in between. This CDR3 is built from 15 residues. CDR3 bases: TGTGCCAGCAGCCCCGGGGGGGGGCGAAACTATGGCTACACCTTC. Encoded protein: CASSPGGGRNYGYTF. Variable domain in full (rest from reference TRBV7-8 and TRBJ1-2): GAGVSQSPRYKVAKRGQDVALRCDPISGHVSLFWYQQALGQGPEFLTYFQNEAQLDKSGLPSDRFFAERPEGSVSTLKIQRTQQEDSAVYLCASSPGGGRNYGYTFGSGTRLTVV.

The V call is TRBV19, the J call TRBJ1-1, with D perhaps matching TRBD1 (5 bases). In germline, CDR1 is LNHDA, CDR2 SQIVND (reference sequence). V was pared by 6 bases and J by 0 bases, with 11 bases between. CDR3 size: 14 residues. CDR3 loop: CASRLGLLNTEAFF. CDR3 DNA sequence: TGTGCCAGTAGGCTGGGGCTCCTGAACACTGAAGCTTTCTTT.

In its sample, this clone was seen a few times. This chain links TRBV9 with TRBJ1-6; 7 bases align to TRBD1. CDR3 length: 15 amino acids. The germline CDR1 and CDR2 sequences are SGDLS and YYNGEE. V was clipped by 4 bases and J by 7 bases; unmatched bases: 8. CDR3 nucleotides: TGTGCCAGCAGCAAGGCAGGGGGTGCGAATTCACCCCTCCACTTT. Translation gives CASSKAGGANSPLHF. The whole variable domain, remainder taken from reference TRBV9 and TRBJ1-6, is DSGVTQTPKHLITATGQRVTLRCSPRSGDLSVYWYQQSLDQGLQFLIQYYNGEERAKGNILERFSAQQFPDLHSELNLSSLELGDSALYFCASSKAGGANSPLHFGNGTRLTVT.

The CDR3 loop reads CASSEGGGGFSPTEQYV. In nucleotides, the CDR3 is TGTGCCAGCAGTGAAGGAGGGGGGGGATTCTCTCCTACAGAGCAGTACGTC. This rearrangement joins TRBV6-1 to TRBJ2-7; possible D gene TRBD2, 7 bases. Per germline, CDR1 MNHNS and CDR2 SASEGT. V gave up 1 base and J gave up 7 bases, with 23 bases separating them. This CDR3 has 17 residues.

The CDR3 coding sequence is TGCGCCAGCAGCCAGACAACAGCGAACACTGAAGCTTTCTTT. Its protein product is CASSQTTANTEAFF. The chain uses TRBV5-1 and TRBJ1-1; D gene uncertain. Trimming pared 4 bases from V and 1 base from J, leaving 11 bases between. The CDR3 is 14 amino acids. Germline loops: CDR1 SGHRS, CDR2 YFSETQ.

The V call is TRBV19, the J call TRBJ1-2; 9 bases agree with TRBD1. Germline CDR1 is LNHDA and CDR2 is SQIVND (reference sequence). CDR3 length: 16 amino acids. Losses at the gene ends were 3 bases for V and 4 bases for J; bases not matched to a gene: 9. In nucleotides, the CDR3 is TGTGCCAGTAGTATCCGCGGGACAGGGAGAAGCTATGGCTACACCTTC. Protein sequence: CASSIRGTGRSYGYTF.

The CDR3 DNA is TGTGCCACCAGTGAAGGTGACAGGGGCTATCAGACCCAGTACTTC. Translation: CATSEGDRGYQTQYF. The J gene is TRBJ2-5, the V gene TRBV24-1, with 8 bases aligning to TRBD1. CDR1 KGHDR and CDR2 SFDVKD come from the germline V gene. V shed 4 bases, J shed 6 bases, and the junction held 9 bases outside the gene matches. The CDR3 spans 15 residues.

This chain connects TRBV2 to TRBJ1-4; possible D gene TRBD1, 6 bases. Germline loops: CDR1 SNHLY, CDR2 FYNNEI. The V and J ends lost 4 bases and 5 bases respectively, with 8 bases between them. CDR3 length equals 13 residues. CDR3 sequence (DNA): TGTGCCAGCAGTGGGGGGCCGAATGAAAAACTGTTTTTT. It encodes CASSGGPNEKLFF.

V is TRBV11-2 and J is TRBJ1-5, with a tentative D call TRBD1 (5 bases). The CDR3 runs to 16 residues. Trimming shortened V by 5 bases and J by 3 bases, and 17 bases separated the two germline ends. The germline CDR1 and CDR2 sequences are SGHAT and FQNNGV. This CDR3 is CASSPGVRLPNQPQHF. CDR3 DNA sequence: TGTGCCAGCAGCCCGGGGGTCAGGCTCCCCAATCAGCCCCAGCATTTT.

The V and J genes are TRBV9 and TRBJ1-2, with TRBD1 identical over 12 bases. The CDR3 length is 17 residues. J gave up 4 bases and V 3 bases, and 10 bases lay outside the gene matches. Per germline, CDR1 SGDLS and CDR2 YYNGEE. The CDR3 region is CASSAPGTGGFGYGYTF. DNA for the CDR3: TGTGCCAGCAGCGCCCCCGGGACAGGGGGCTTCGGCTATGGCTACACCTTC.

The V gene is TRBV6-1, the J gene TRBJ1-1, with D perhaps TRBD1 (5 bases). V shed 2 bases and J shed 4 bases, with 14 bases lying between them. The CDR3 is 15 amino acids. CDR1 and CDR2 from the germline V gene are MNHNS and SASEGT. The CDR3 is CASSEQKGGATEAFF. CDR3 DNA sequence: TGTGCCAGCAGTGAACAGAAAGGTGGGGCCACTGAAGCTTTCTTT.

V is TRBV6-1 and J is TRBJ2-3; D gene uncertain. This CDR3 is built from 14 residues. The germline V and J ends were trimmed by 3 bases and 2 bases, with 9 bases remaining between them. The germline V gene has CDR1 MNHNS and CDR2 SASEGT. This CDR3 reads CASSELQITDTQYF. In DNA, the CDR3 is TGTGCCAGCAGTGAGCTACAGATCACAGATACGCAGTATTTT.

The CDR3 region is CAISDRGTNYGYTF. The CDR3 nucleotides are TGTGCCATCAGTGACAGGGGCACTAACTATGGCTACACCTTC. This rearrangement joins TRBV10-3 to TRBJ1-2, with a tentative D call TRBD1 (6 bases). The germline V gene has CDR1 ENHRY and CDR2 SYGVKD. V was cut by 3 bases and J by 0 bases, with 8 bases left in between. The CDR3 has 14 amino acids.

The chain carries TRBV7-6 and TRBJ2-7; the match to TRBD1 covers 7 bases. Germline values: CDR1 SGHVS, CDR2 FNYEAQ. The CDR3 contains 16 residues. Trimming at V came to 2 bases and at J to 0 bases, leaving 7 bases not matched to a gene. The CDR3: CASSLNPTGSSYEQYF. The CDR3 DNA sequence: TGTGCCAGCAGCTTAAACCCGACAGGGAGCTCCTACGAGCAGTACTTC.

The genes are TRBV9 and TRBJ1-2, with D possibly TRBD1 on 5 matching bases. V was clipped by 4 bases and J by 7 bases, with 20 bases between them. CDR1 and CDR2 from the germline V gene are SGDLS and YYNGEE. This CDR3 is 15 amino acids long. CDR3 bases: TGTGCCAGCAGCCCAGCGGGACCGCCGGGTGGTGGCTACACCTTC. Its translation is CASSPAGPPGGGYTF. The variable domain in full, completed from reference TRBV9 and TRBJ1-2, reads DSGVTQTPKHLITATGQRVTLRCSPRSGDLSVYWYQQSLDQGLQFLIQYYNGEERAKGNILERFSAQQFPDLHSELNLSSLELGDSALYFCASSPAGPPGGGYTFGSGTRLTVV.

This clone has only a few counts. The V and J genes are TRBV9 and TRBJ1-2; no reliable D call. CDR3 length: 15 amino acids. With 0 bases removed from V and 1 base from J, the gap between germline ends came to 10 bases. The germline V gene has CDR1 SGDLS and CDR2 YYNGEE. The CDR3 bases are TGTGCCAGCAGCGTAGCTCCCCAGATTAACTATGGCTACACCTTC. This gives the protein CASSVAPQINYGYTF. Using reference TRBV9 and TRBJ1-2 for the parts outside the CDR3, the full variable domain is DSGVTQTPKHLITATGQRVTLRCSPRSGDLSVYWYQQSLDQGLQFLIQYYNGEERAKGNILERFSAQQFPDLHSELNLSSLELGDSALYFCASSVAPQINYGYTFGSGTRLTVV.